The sequence of this T cell receptor (beta chain) was determined in a study of human T cells and chemical hapten exposure. This CDR3 region has 17 residues. Trimming removed 0 bases at V and 0 bases at J, with 9 bases between. In germline, CDR1 is LGHNA, CDR2 YNFKEQ. This clonotype has a count of ten or more. TCRdb re-called the RACE reads through MiXCR, storing one row per CDR3 protein. The table has around 340,000 distinct CDR3 sequences, around 7% seen once. Stated time point: patch test 1, 2 weeks after DPC sensitization. Treatment specified: therapeutic diphenylcyclopropenone sensitization with weekly scalp DPC.

V usage is TRBV4-2 and J usage is TRBJ2-6, with D unresolved. The sequence came from a woman between 18 and 29 years old with alopecia areata. Some clones in this sample may be carry-over from other donors' samples. The sequenced sample was whole blood, obtained in connection with sensitization to the hapten diphenylcyclopropenone (DPC). The CDR3 region is CASSQERLISGANVLTF. The CDR3 nucleotides read TGTGCCAGCAGCCAAGAGCGACTGATCTCTGGGGCCAACGTCCTGACTTTC.